This T cell receptor beta chain came from a study of cytomegalovirus exposure and HLA in healthy donors. Study results and caveats: Both high specificity and high sensitivity reportedly marked the classifier's diagnosis of cytomegalovirus status.

CDR1 and CDR2 (germline): SGHDT, YYEEEE. Germline trimming cut 3 bases from V and 6 bases from J; bases unmatched to any gene: 1. The CDR3 sequence is 13 residues long. Profiled with immunoSEQ multiplex PCR; TCRdb holds only in-frame clones, not every one. Here the sample spans about 47,000 clones, about 93% being singletons. Worth noting for this clone: Its specificity is unknown.

The sequence was collected from a man between 18 and 35 years old in good health and CMV-seronegative. The source material was PBMCs. The V gene is TRBV5-6, the J gene TRBJ2-1; 9 bases are shared with TRBD1. CDR3 sequence reads: CASSSDRGNEQFF. For the CDR3, the DNA is TGTGCCAGCAGCTCGGACAGGGGCAATGAGCAGTTCTTC.